The clone carrying this T cell receptor (beta chain) was seen repeatedly, ten times or more. The antigen is unknown. The sample comes from a study of spatial heterogeneity in lung cancer. Study background: Combinations of a unique TCR and a UMI were tallied in raw reads, and on average each appeared more than ten times.

Time point in this sample: sample taken at primary tumor resection. TCRs were sequenced from unsorted whole RNA of tumor, nontumor lung or PBMC. V lost 1 base, J lost 4 bases, and 19 bases lay in between. CDR1 is LGHDT, CDR2 YNNKEL, per germline (reference sequence). The length of the CDR3 is 17 residues. Notes on the study in general: Ubiquitous expanded tumor TCRs were observed in blood more at resection than follow-up.

A unique molecular identifier was carried by every single TCR cDNA molecule. A single record per CDR3 protein comes from TCRdb applying MiXCR to the 5' RACE reads. The top ten hold just over 40% of the sample, which has 90,000 to 95,000 distinct CDR3 sequences, roughly 12% seen once. The genes are TRBV3-1 and TRBJ2-5; D tentatively fits TRBD1 or TRBD2 (6 bases each). This specimen was PBMCs, taken at surgery. This clonotype was obtained from a male donor with early-stage non-small cell lung cancer. The CDR3 is CASSQGVGGGGRETQYF. The CDR3 coding sequence is TGTGCCAGCAGCCAAGGAGTAGGAGGGGGAGGACGAGAGACCCAGTACTTC.